Below, 16 T cell receptor beta chains from the same sample are listed, as sequenced in a study of CXCR3-negative and CXCR3-positive naive CD8 T cells. Study observations and caveats: Relative to CXCR3-negative naive cells, CXCR3-positive naive cells had more hydrophobic TRB CDR3s.

Libraries of TRB cDNA were made by 5' RACE and carried UMIs. TCRdb reprocessed the 5' RACE reads, keeping one entry per CDR3 protein, no DNA. This sample contains 150,000 to 170,000 distinct CDR3 sequences. Their specific antigens are unknown. The sequencing input was naive CXCR3+ CD8+ T cells from blood. The subset: CD45RO-CCR7+CD27+CD95- naive CD8+ T cells expressing CXCR3 (TNR3+). The receptors derive from a human donor in good health. Some clones in this sample may be carry-over from other donors' samples.

The chain couples TRBV20-1 to TRBJ2-2; no DNA is available, so the TRBD2 call from TCRdb remains unchecked. CDR1 DFQATT and CDR2 SNEGSKA come from the germline V gene (reference sequence). The CDR3 has 17 residues. CDR3 sequence reads: CSAGLAGGILNTGELFF.

The CDR3 sequence: CASSLGQGPITFF. The V and J genes are TRBV7-6 and TRBJ1-1. The CDR3 runs to 13 residues. Germline V CDR1 and CDR2: SGHVS, FNYEAQ.

The chain carries TRBV7-6 and TRBJ2-7. CDR1 and CDR2 from the germline V gene are SGHVS and FNYEAQ. The length of the CDR3 is 13 residues. CDR3 region: CASSQSISYEQYF.

CDR3 protein: CASSRDSYSYNEQFF. V is TRBV6-5 and J is TRBJ2-1; the TRBD1 assignment by TCRdb is unverifiable without DNA. The CDR3 length is 15 residues. Germline CDR1 is MNHEY and CDR2 is SVGAGI.

The V and J genes are TRBV9 and TRBJ2-5; checking the TCRdb D call of TRBD1 is not possible without DNA. Germline V gives CDR1 SGDLS, CDR2 YYNGEE. The CDR3 loop spans 14 amino acids. The CDR3 reads CASSGAGAGETQYF.

The chain combines TRBV12-3 or TRBV12-4 with TRBJ2-5. This CDR3 has 14 amino acids. CDR3 in amino acids: CASSLELLEETQYF.

V usage is TRBV10-3 and J usage is TRBJ2-2; checking the TCRdb D call of TRBD2 is not possible without DNA. This CDR3 contains 17 residues. Germline CDR1 is ENHRY and CDR2 is SYGVKD. CDR3 protein: CAISVGLAGANTGELFF.

J is TRBJ2-7 and V is TRBV5-1. Germline V lookup: CDR1 SGHRS, CDR2 YFSETQ. The CDR3 covers 14 residues. The CDR3 loop reads CVSSLAGTAGEQYF.

This chain uses TRBV5-6 with TRBJ2-7. The CDR3 runs to 13 residues. Germline lookup yields CDR1 SGHDT and CDR2 YYEEEE. The chain's CDR3 is CASSTGWVYEQYF. The variable domain in full, completed from reference TRBV5-6 and TRBJ2-7, reads DAGVTQSPTHLIKTRGQQVTLRCSPKSGHDTVSWYQQALGQGPQFIFQYYEEEERQRGNFPDRFSGHQFPNYSSELNVNALLLGDSALYLCASSTGWVYEQYFGPGTRLTVT.

The V and J genes are TRBV5-1 and TRBJ2-7; TCRdb names TRBD1, which stays unverified in the absence of DNA. The CDR3 covers 17 residues. In germline, CDR1 is SGHRS, CDR2 YFSETQ. CDR3 in amino acids: CASSRVLGTGPDYEQYF.

The chain recombines TRBV7-6 with TRBJ2-3. The CDR3 is made up of 14 amino acids. Germline-derived CDR1 and CDR2 are SGHVS and FNYEAQ. Here the CDR3 reads CASSLGGHMDTQYF.

V usage is TRBV4-1 and J usage is TRBJ2-7; with no DNA, the TCRdb D assignment of TRBD1 cannot be verified. CDR3 length: 15 residues. The germline gives CDR1 MGHRA, CDR2 YSYEKL. The CDR3 loop reads CASSQPGTGGREQYF.

The rearrangement uses TRBV15 and TRBJ2-3; TCRdb calls TRBD1, which cannot be checked without DNA. Germline CDR1 reads LNHNV; CDR2 reads YYDKDF (reference sequence). The CDR3 is 14 amino acids. The chain's CDR3 is CATSRGSGADTQYF.

This chain uses TRBV29-1 with TRBJ1-2. The CDR3 runs 12 residues. Germline loops: CDR1 SQVTM, CDR2 ANQGSEA. The CDR3: CSVEGQIYGYTF.

The chain carries TRBV5-4 and TRBJ2-7; the D call of TRBD1 rests on TCRdb alone, since no DNA is present to check it. The CDR3 totals 15 residues. Germline CDR1 SGHNT, CDR2 YYREEE (reference sequence). This CDR3 is CASSGGGADFYEQYF. Drawing the rest from reference TRBV5-4 and TRBJ2-7, the complete variable domain is ETGVTQSPTHLIKTRGQQVTLRCSSQSGHNTVSWYQQALGQGPQFIFQYYREEENGRGNFPPRFSGLQFPNYSSELNVNALELDDSALYLCASSGGGADFYEQYFGPGTRLTVT.

The rearrangement joins TRBV5-1 to TRBJ1-1. The CDR3 has 14 amino acids. Germline lookup yields CDR1 SGHRS and CDR2 YFSETQ. CDR3 residues: CASSLAAGTTEAFF.